This paragraph covers one T cell receptor (beta chain) sequence. The CDR3 runs to 15 residues. V was pared by 3 bases and J by 3 bases, with 14 bases between. Germline values: CDR1 KGHSH, CDR2 LQKENI. This sample stems from a study of blood T cell repertoires in COVID-19. Authors' methods: Reference gene primer amplification in the assay estimated nucleated cell counts. Profiling relied on immunoSEQ multiplex PCR, and the TCRdb table lists in-frame clones only, not all of them. V and J calls and clone size are given by that table; D and trimming were obtained from the DNA. Of more than 85,000 clones listed, under 90% were seen once; the top ten hold around two fifths.

The rearrangement uses TRBV18 and TRBJ1-1; D is unclear. Sequenced sample: peripheral blood. The sequence derives from a man of 80 years or more with acute or convalescent COVID-19. In DNA, the CDR3 is TGTGCCAGCTCACCCCTCATGGAGGGAGACACTGAAGCTTTCTTT. Translating gives CASSPLMEGDTEAFF.